Many counts were recorded for the clone carrying this TCR beta chain. Antigen specificity is unknown. These data belong to a study of T cells in Graves' hyperthyroidism and ophthalmopathy. Looking at the study overall: Peripheral blood collection took place at initial diagnosis, before any treatment.

The CDR3 spans 12 residues. Germline loops: CDR1 SGHKS, CDR2 YYEKEE (reference sequence). Trimming pared 5 bases from V and 6 bases from J, leaving 8 bases between. RNA transcripts provided the source from which TCR beta CDR3 regions were amplified. Carried out on the TCR CDR3, a first-round RT-PCR used the HTBI primer set. TCRdb independently ran MiXCR on the multiplex PCR reads; one entry per CDR3 protein. Here the sample spans 400,000 to 450,000 distinct CDR3 sequences, about 14% being singletons. Ophthalmopathy cases scored 3 or more on the Clinical Activity Score and 4 or more on NOSPECS grade, with duration below 3 months. Researchers barred patients who had uncontrolled infection, other autoimmune disease, pregnancy or lactation. Points from the study as a whole: The authors' 13 V-J model separated ophthalmopathy from stable hyperthyroidism.

The sequenced material came from blood. The clonotype comes from a man aged 18 to 30 with Graves' ophthalmopathy. V and J are TRBV5-5 and TRBJ2-2, with D unclear. CDR3 bases: TGTGCCAGCAGTCCTCCGTCCGGGGAGCTGTTTTTT. It codes for CASSPPSGELFF.